This T cell receptor (beta chain) derives from a study of cytomegalovirus exposure and HLA in healthy donors. The primer mix had 60 Vbeta and 13 Jbeta primers. Only in-frame clones appear in the TCRdb table, and some are missing; sequencing was by immunoSEQ multiplex PCR. The sample has tens of thousands of clones; over 75% are singletons. Trimming cost V 5 bases and J 4 bases, with 21 bases left between them. CDR1 is LNHNV and CDR2 is YYDKDF in the germline V gene (reference sequence). CDR3 length: 16 residues. Sequencing input: PBMCs. J is TRBJ2-7 and V is TRBV15, with a possible D match to TRBD2 (6 bases). This clonotype was obtained from a human donor in good health. The CDR3 sequence: CATSSGGVRGLYEQYF. CDR3 coding DNA: TGTGCCACCAGCTCCGGCGGGGTACGGGGTCTTTACGAGCAGTACTTC.